This T cell receptor beta chain was obtained from a study of T cell responses to AZD1222 COVID-19 vaccine. Study-wide results and limits: Baseline seropositivity occurred in only a handful of AZD1222 recipients.

Generated by immunoSEQ multiplex PCR, the TCRdb table keeps only in-frame clones and is missing some. Here the sample spans 150,000 to 200,000 clones, approximately 94% being singletons. Comment on this clone: The antigen is unknown.

The CDR3 contains 17 residues. The germline V gene has CDR1 GTSNPN and CDR2 SVGIG (reference sequence). With 1 base removed from V and 3 bases from J, the gap between germline ends came to 19 bases. This sequence joins TRBV30 and TRBJ2-1; no clear D gene. The source was peripheral blood, collected on day 0 of AZD1222 vaccination. This sequence originates from an adult in good health. CDR3 amino acids: CAWSGPGRRPIYNEQFF. The CDR3 coding sequence is TGTGCCTGGAGTGGCCCCGGACGGAGACCAATCTACAATGAGCAGTTCTTC. Full variable domain (remainder filled in from reference TRBV30 and TRBJ2-1): SQTIHQWPATLVQPVGSPLSLECTVEGTSNPNLYWYRQAAGRGLQLLFYSVGIGQISSEVPQNLSASRPQDRQFILSSKKLLLSDSGFYLCAWSGPGRRPIYNEQFFGPGTRLTVL.